This entry lists 22 T cell receptor beta chains sequenced from one sample in a study of T-cell memory formation after mild COVID-19. From the 5' RACE reads, TCRdb called clonotypes with MiXCR, one entry per CDR3 protein. The sample contains more than 450,000 distinct CDR3 sequences, around 17% of which appear only once. The sample consisted of PBMCs or a T cell subset sorted from them (not recorded which). The source of these receptors is an adult woman who had mild COVID-19 (a few samples of this study predate the infection). Cell type and time point are not known.

This clonotype has a count of ten or more. The chain's CDR3 is CASTAGSGTDTQYF. The CDR3 DNA sequence: TGTGCCAGCACCGCCGGGAGTGGGACAGATACGCAGTATTTT. The rearrangement joins TRBV6-1 to TRBJ2-3; TRBD2 is a possible D gene (6 bases). V was shortened by 7 bases and J by 3 bases, with 14 bases between the two germline ends. Germline loops: CDR1 MNHNS, CDR2 SASEGT. This CDR3 spans 14 amino acids.

A few counts support this clonotype. CDR3 loop: CASSESGTGTDTQYF. CDR3 in DNA: TGTGCCAGCAGCGAAAGCGGGACCGGCACAGATACGCAGTATTTT. The V call is TRBV7-9, the J call TRBJ2-3; 7 bases are shared with TRBD2. The CDR3 sequence is 15 residues long. CDR1 and CDR2 from the germline V gene are SEHNR and FQNEAQ (reference sequence). V was pared by 5 bases and J by 1 base, with 6 bases of the junction left unmatched.

CDR3 DNA sequence: TGTGCCAGCAGACTGAGGGGGGGGCCCTACGAGCAGTACTTC. It yields the protein CASRLRGGPYEQYF. V usage is TRBV5-6 and J usage is TRBJ2-7, with D possibly matching TRBD2 (7 bases). Germline V gene lookup returns CDR1 SGHDT and CDR2 YYEEEE. The length of the CDR3 is 14 residues. The germline V and J ends were trimmed by 5 bases and 2 bases, with 14 bases remaining between them.

This sequence joins TRBV5-1 and TRBJ2-1; 9 bases map to TRBD2. The CDR3 runs 16 residues. J gave up 4 bases and V 0 bases, and 5 bases lay outside the gene matches. Germline values: CDR1 SGHRS, CDR2 YFSETQ. CDR3 amino acids: CASSLGSGSFYNEQFF. The DNA of the CDR3 is TGCGCCAGCAGCTTGGGTAGCGGGAGTTTTTACAATGAGCAGTTCTTC. The full variable domain, with the rest looked up from reference TRBV5-1 and TRBJ2-1, is KAGVTQTPRYLIKTRGQQVTLSCSPISGHRSVSWYQQTPGQGLQFLFEYFSETQRNKGNFPGRFSGRQFSNSRSEMNVSTLELGDSALYLCASSLGSGSFYNEQFFGPGTRLTVL.

V and J are TRBV6-5 and TRBJ1-2; tentatively, D is TRBD1 (6 bases). V was pared by 0 bases and J by 4 bases, with 9 bases between. The CDR3 spans 14 residues. Germline V gene sequence: CDR1 MNHEY, CDR2 SVGAGI. CDR3 protein: CASSYSQGGYGYTF. DNA for the CDR3: TGTGCCAGCAGTTACTCACAGGGTGGCTATGGCTACACCTTC.

The genes are TRBV5-5 and TRBJ2-7, with TRBD1 matching 11 bases. The V gene end was trimmed by 4 bases and the J gene end by 0 bases; junction bases not matched to a gene: 9. The CDR3 consists of 17 residues. Per germline, CDR1 SGHKS and CDR2 YYEKEE (reference sequence). As DNA, the CDR3 is TGTGCCAGCAGCCCTTTGACGGACAGGGGGCACTCCTACGAGCAGTACTTC. This encodes CASSPLTDRGHSYEQYF. The full variable domain, completed using reference TRBV5-5 and TRBJ2-7, is DAGVTQSPTHLIKTRGQQVTLRCSPISGHKSVSWYQQVLGQGPQFIFQYYEKEERGRGNFPDRFSARQFPNYSSELNVNALLLGDSALYLCASSPLTDRGHSYEQYFGPGTRLTVT.

The V call is TRBV4-1, the J call TRBJ1-5, with no clear D. The CDR3 has 18 amino acids. Germline CDR1 MGHRA, CDR2 YSYEKL. Trimming took 1 base from V and 0 from J, leaving 16 bases between them. The CDR3 DNA sequence: TGCGCCAGCAGCCAAGGGGTAGGGAGGAAGAATAGCAATCAGCCCCAGCATTTT. Protein product: CASSQGVGRKNSNQPQHF.

The CDR3 bases are TGTGCCAGCAGCCCCTGGGGACAGGGGTATACTGAAGCTTTCTTT. This sequence encodes CASSPWGQGYTEAFF. V is TRBV3-1 and J is TRBJ1-1, with 10 bases matching TRBD1. With V trimmed by 4 bases and J by 5 bases, 7 bases remained unmatched. CDR3 length equals 15 residues. Germline V gives CDR1 LGHDT, CDR2 YNNKEL (reference sequence).

This clonotype was seen more than once but under ten times. This chain joins TRBV12-3 or TRBV12-4 and TRBJ2-5, with 13 nucleotides matching TRBD2. The V and J ends lost 6 bases and 5 bases, in that order; junction bases with no gene match: 12. The CDR3 is 17 residues long. The chain's CDR3 is CASRRTSGGLTGETQYF. CDR3 DNA sequence: TGTGCCAGCAGACGGACTAGCGGGGGCCTTACGGGGGAGACCCAGTACTTC.

A few counts support this clonotype. The genes are TRBV7-9 and TRBJ1-1, with TRBD1 matching 7 bases. Losses at the gene ends were 7 bases for V and 4 bases for J; bases not matched to a gene: 6. Germline V gives CDR1 SEHNR, CDR2 FQNEAQ (reference sequence). The CDR3 is 13 residues long. This chain's CDR3 is CASILQGTTEAFF. The CDR3 DNA sequence: TGTGCCAGCATCCTACAGGGGACCACTGAAGCTTTCTTT.

This clonotype was recorded a few times. The DNA for the CDR3 is TGCGCCAGCAGCGCGGGACAGGGCCGCCAGGGCTACACCTTC. This translates into CASSAGQGRQGYTF. The rearrangement joins TRBV5-1 to TRBJ1-2, with TRBD1 identical over 9 bases. CDR1 is SGHRS and CDR2 is YFSETQ in the germline V gene. This CDR3 region has 14 residues. Trimming removed 4 bases from V and 8 bases from J; junction bases left unmatched: 9.

The chain links TRBV6-2 or TRBV6-3 to TRBJ1-5, with unresolved D. The V gene lost 4 bases and the J gene lost 9 bases, with 10 bases spanning the gap. Germline V gives CDR1 MNHEY, CDR2 SVGEGT. There are 12 residues in the CDR3. The DNA of the CDR3 is TGTGCCAGCAGTTTCGAGGGTCGGCCCCAGCATTTT. The encoded protein is CASSFEGRPQHF.

This clonotype has only a few counts. This rearrangement joins TRBV7-9 to TRBJ1-1, with D unresolved. This CDR3 comprises 14 residues. Deletions cut 3 bases from V and 6 bases from J, with 14 bases between. Looked up from germline, CDR1 is SEHNR and CDR2 is FQNEAQ (reference sequence). DNA of the CDR3: TGTGCCAGCAGCTTGCCCCAGAGTGATGCTGAAGCTTTCTTT. This encodes CASSLPQSDAEAFF.

The rearrangement joins TRBV5-1 to TRBJ1-2; possibly TRBD1 for D (5 bases). The CDR3 is 15 amino acids. The V end lost 5 bases, the J end lost 3 bases, and 17 bases lay between the germline ends. Germline V gene lookup returns CDR1 SGHRS and CDR2 YFSETQ. CDR3 in amino acids: CASRDGVLGDYGYTF. In nucleotides, the CDR3 is TGCGCCAGCAGAGATGGAGTTTTGGGGGACTATGGCTACACCTTC.

This rearrangement joins TRBV24-1 to TRBJ2-1, with a possible D match to TRBD1 (5 bases). In germline, CDR1 is KGHDR, CDR2 SFDVKD. This CDR3 has 14 residues. Trimming cost V 7 bases and J 8 bases, with 17 bases left between them. CDR3 bases: TGTGCCACCAGCGACAAAGGAATGGGGCATGAGCAGTTCTTC. This encodes CATSDKGMGHEQFF.

This clonotype was seen just once. J is TRBJ2-7 and V is TRBV5-5; D is unclear. The V end lost 4 bases, the J end lost 2 bases, and 13 bases lay between the germline ends. Germline loops: CDR1 SGHKS, CDR2 YYEKEE (reference sequence). The CDR3 runs 14 residues. The CDR3 nucleotides are TGTGCCAGCAGCCCTACCGGCAGTCCCTACGAGCAGTACTTC. Protein: CASSPTGSPYEQYF.

The chain combines TRBV6-1 with TRBJ2-2; TRBD2 aligns across 9 bases. Trimming took 2 bases from V and 5 from J; bases not matched to a gene: 6. CDR1 MNHNS and CDR2 SASEGT come from the germline V gene. This CDR3 region has 16 residues. The DNA for the CDR3 is TGTGCCAGCAGTGAACTTCTAGCGGGGTATACCGGGGAGCTGTTTTTT. It codes for CASSELLAGYTGELFF.

The rearrangement links TRBV25-1 to TRBJ1-1; maybe TRBD1 (5 bases). V lost 1 base and J 1 base, leaving 10 bases between the germline ends. Germline CDR1 is MGHDK and CDR2 is SYGVNS. CDR3 size: 15 residues. This CDR3 is CASSEWVGANTEAFF. DNA of the CDR3: TGTGCCAGCAGTGAATGGGTAGGGGCGAACACTGAAGCTTTCTTT.

This clonotype appeared a few times. The chain recombines TRBV24-1 with TRBJ2-1; 9 positions agree with TRBD1. The V and J ends lost 3 bases and 5 bases, in that order; junction bases with no gene match: 7. Germline values: CDR1 KGHDR, CDR2 SFDVKD. The CDR3 runs to 16 residues. CDR3 nucleotides: TGTGCCACCAGTGATCCGGGACAGGGCTTCGACAATGAGCAGTTCTTC. Translation: CATSDPGQGFDNEQFF.

The genes are TRBV4-3 and TRBJ2-7; unclear D gene. The CDR3 totals 13 residues. V dropped 1 base and J dropped 4 bases, with 8 bases sitting between them. Per the germline V gene, CDR1 is LGHNA and CDR2 is YSLEER. In DNA, the CDR3 is TGCGCCAGCAGCCAAGCGGCGGAATACGAGCAGTACTTC. Amino acids: CASSQAAEYEQYF.

The chain uses TRBV5-6 and TRBJ2-2, with 8 nucleotides matching TRBD2. Germline assignment: CDR1 SGHDT and CDR2 YYEEEE. The CDR3 spans 17 residues. V trimming: 5 bases; J trimming: 3 bases; junction bases outside the gene matches: 12. CDR3 in amino acids: CASSLLEREWYTGELFF. In nucleotides, the CDR3 is TGTGCCAGCAGTCTTCTCGAGCGGGAGTGGTACACCGGGGAGCTGTTTTTT.

The CDR3 here is CASSRDWDYEQYF. DNA for the CDR3: TGCGCCAGCAGCCGGGACTGGGACTACGAGCAGTACTTC. V and J are TRBV5-1 and TRBJ2-7; weak D call: TRBD2 (6 bases). The CDR3 sequence is 13 residues long. V lost 4 bases and J lost 3, with 11 bases in between. The V gene's germline CDR1 is SGHRS and CDR2 YFSETQ.